The T cell receptor (beta chain) under discussion was sequenced for a study of response to subunit inactivated influenza vaccine. Overall study findings and caveats: That few new T cells are recruited by each seasonal influenza vaccination was the authors' suggestion.

On this clonotype: The antigen is unknown.

Germline CDR1 MNHEY, CDR2 SVGEGT. This CDR3 region has 12 residues. V lost 10 bases and J lost 6, with 13 bases in between. From the RT-PCR reads, TCRdb called clonotypes with MiXCR, one entry per CDR3 protein. The sample lists about 650,000 distinct CDR3 sequences, around 14% seen once, with approximately 10% in the top ten. The sequencing here drew on PBMCs from blood, taken 11 to 12 days after vaccination. This receptor was obtained from a man aged 50 or older who received an inactivated influenza vaccine. The gene calls are TRBV6-2 or TRBV6-3 and TRBJ2-1; the D is unclear. CDR3 DNA: TGTGCCACCGCCTGGGGAATCAATGAGCAGTTCTTC. It encodes CATAWGINEQFF.